This T cell receptor beta chain was captured in a study of cytomegalovirus exposure and HLA in healthy donors. The CDR3 is 12 residues long. CDR1 and CDR2 from the germline V gene are SEHNR and FQNEAQ (reference sequence). PCR involved 60 Vbeta and 13 Jbeta primers. TCRdb's table, derived via immunoSEQ multiplex PCR, lists solely in-frame clones and lacks some. The sample lists over 150,000 clones, 75% to 85% occurring once. In regard to this clone: The junction does not match germline at one end; this may be a read error.

The sequenced sample was PBMCs. The gene calls are TRBV7-9 and TRBJ2-3, with TRBD1 matching 7 bases. This receptor was obtained from a woman in her twenties or thirties in good health and CMV-seronegative. CDR3: CSSSQGADTQYF. The CDR3 DNA follows: TGTTCCAGCAGCCAGGGGGCAGATACGCAGTATTTT.